These 7 T cell receptor beta chains came from one sample sequenced in a study of response to subunit inactivated influenza vaccine. TCRdb itself ran the RT-PCR reads through MiXCR, one entry per CDR3 protein. Of hundreds of thousands of distinct CDR3 sequences in the sample, 15% to 20% were seen once. The sequencing here drew on PBMCs from blood, taken roughly 5 days after vaccination. All receptors come from a man aged 45-60 years who received an inactivated influenza vaccine.

V usage is TRBV12-3 or TRBV12-4 and J usage is TRBJ2-3, with 7 bases that match TRBD2. CDR3 length: 14 amino acids. J gave up 5 bases and V 3 bases, and 5 bases lay outside the gene matches. Here the CDR3 DNA reads TGTGCCAGCAGTTTTCGAGCGGGGAGAGATACGCAGTATTTT. Its translation: CASSFRAGRDTQYF.

This clonotype was recorded many times. This CDR3 reads CSARQGTDTQYF. CDR3 nucleotide sequence: TGCAGCGCACGACAGGGTACAGATACGCAGTATTTT. The chain links TRBV20-1 to TRBJ2-3, with 7 positions matching TRBD1. The CDR3 consists of 12 residues. Germline loops: CDR1 DFQATT, CDR2 SNEGSKA (reference sequence).

This clonotype was seen only once. One junction end does not reproduce the germline sequence, and a read error may be involved. The V gene is TRBV6-5, the J gene TRBJ2-1, with a weak D call TRBD1 (7 bases). There are 11 residues in the CDR3. Per the germline V gene, CDR1 is MNHEY and CDR2 is SVGAGI. The CDR3 here is CDSRQGGEQFF. CDR3 nucleotides: TGTGACAGCCGCCAGGGGGGTGAGCAGTTCTTC.

The J gene is TRBJ2-7, the V gene TRBV12-3 or TRBV12-4; D possibly corresponds to TRBD1 (6 bases). The CDR3 loop spans 14 amino acids. Trimming removed 6 bases from V and 0 bases from J, with 12 bases in between. CDR3 in DNA: TGTGCCAGCAGGAAGACAGGACTCTCCTACGAGCAGTACTTC. This translates into CASRKTGLSYEQYF.

This clonotype was counted a few times. The rearrangement links TRBV24-1 to TRBJ2-7, with 10 bases aligning to TRBD1. Germline CDR1 reads KGHDR; CDR2 reads SFDVKD. This CDR3 comprises 15 residues. V lost 6 bases to trimming and J lost 0 bases; unmatched junction nucleotides: 4. CDR3 sequence reads: CATSSGQGHSYEQYF. DNA of the CDR3: TGTGCCACCAGTTCGGGACAGGGGCACTCCTACGAGCAGTACTTC.

This clonotype was counted a few times. The rearrangement uses TRBV11-2 and TRBJ1-1; D unclear. V lost 2 bases and J lost 1, with 8 bases in between. Germline V CDR1 and CDR2: SGHAT, FQNNGV. The CDR3 covers 14 residues. The CDR3 protein is CASSLSEANTEAFF. The CDR3, as DNA: TGTGCCAGCAGCTTAAGTGAGGCGAACACTGAAGCTTTCTTT.

This clonotype was seen more than once but under ten times. This rearrangement joins TRBV20-1 to TRBJ2-5; D remains unclear. The CDR3 contains 13 residues. The germline V gene encodes CDR1 DFQATT and CDR2 SNEGSKA (reference sequence). V was pared by 2 bases and J by 5 bases, with 12 bases between. CDR3 bases: TGCAGTGCTAGACCAAGCCTCCCGGAGACCCAGTACTTC. It yields the protein CSARPSLPETQYF.